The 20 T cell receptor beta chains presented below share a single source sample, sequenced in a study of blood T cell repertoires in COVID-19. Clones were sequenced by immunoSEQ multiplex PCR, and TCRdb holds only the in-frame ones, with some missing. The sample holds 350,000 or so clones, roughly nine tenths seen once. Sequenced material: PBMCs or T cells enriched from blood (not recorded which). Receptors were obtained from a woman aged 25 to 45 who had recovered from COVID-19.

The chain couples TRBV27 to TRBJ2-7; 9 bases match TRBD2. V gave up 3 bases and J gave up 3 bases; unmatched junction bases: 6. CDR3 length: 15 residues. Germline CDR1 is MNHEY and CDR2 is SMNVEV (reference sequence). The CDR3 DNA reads TGTGCCAGCAGTTTGACCCGCGGGGGGGGCTACGAGCAGTACTTC. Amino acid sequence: CASSLTRGGGYEQYF.

The CDR3 region has the DNA TGTGCCAGCAGTTCCCAGTACGAGCAGTACTTC. Translation: CASSSQYEQYF. This chain joins TRBV28 and TRBJ2-7, with D uncertain. Germline V gene data show CDR1 as MDHEN and CDR2 as SYDVKM. The V gene lost 4 bases and the J gene lost 4 bases, with 5 bases spanning the gap. The CDR3 contains 11 residues.

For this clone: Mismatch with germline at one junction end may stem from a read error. The CDR3: CASSLSSSQPQHF. Written as DNA, the CDR3 is TGTGCCAGCAGTCTATCCTCGTCTCAGCCCCAGCATTTT. The chain carries TRBV27 and TRBJ1-5; D unclear. CDR3 size: 13 residues. Looked up from germline, CDR1 is MNHEY and CDR2 is SMNVEV (reference sequence).

In DNA, the CDR3 is TGTGCCAGCTCACCCCAGGACACTAACACTGAAGCTTTCTTT. Amino acids: CASSPQDTNTEAFF. The J gene is TRBJ1-1, the V gene TRBV18, with a tentative D call TRBD1 (5 bases). Deletions cut 3 bases from V and 2 bases from J, with 10 bases between. Per germline, CDR1 KGHSH and CDR2 LQKENI. This CDR3 contains 14 residues.

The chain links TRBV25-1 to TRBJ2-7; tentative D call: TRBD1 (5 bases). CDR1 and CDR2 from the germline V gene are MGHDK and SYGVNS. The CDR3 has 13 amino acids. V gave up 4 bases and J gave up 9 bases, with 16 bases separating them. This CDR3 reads CASSGYRGSGQYF. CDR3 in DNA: TGTGCCAGCAGTGGGTATAGGGGATCGGGGCAGTACTTC.

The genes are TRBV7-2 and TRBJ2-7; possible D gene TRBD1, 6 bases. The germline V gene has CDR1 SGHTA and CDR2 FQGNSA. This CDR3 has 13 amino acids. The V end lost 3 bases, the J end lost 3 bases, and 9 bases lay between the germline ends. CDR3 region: CASSFDRNYEQYF. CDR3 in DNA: TGTGCCAGCAGCTTTGACAGGAACTACGAGCAGTACTTC. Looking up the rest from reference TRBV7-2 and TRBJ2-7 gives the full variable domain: GAGVSQSPSNKVTEKGKDVELRCDPISGHTALYWYRQSLGQGLEFLIYFQGNSAPDKSGLPSDRFSAERTGGSVSTLTIQRTQQEDSAVYLCASSFDRNYEQYFGPGTRLTVT.

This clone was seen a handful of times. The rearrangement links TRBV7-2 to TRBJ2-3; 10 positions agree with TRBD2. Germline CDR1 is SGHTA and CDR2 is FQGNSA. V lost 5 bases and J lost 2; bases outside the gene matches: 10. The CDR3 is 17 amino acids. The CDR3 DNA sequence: TGTGCCAGCAGCGGGGAACTAGCGGGACGTATCACAGATACGCAGTATTTT. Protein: CASSGELAGRITDTQYF.

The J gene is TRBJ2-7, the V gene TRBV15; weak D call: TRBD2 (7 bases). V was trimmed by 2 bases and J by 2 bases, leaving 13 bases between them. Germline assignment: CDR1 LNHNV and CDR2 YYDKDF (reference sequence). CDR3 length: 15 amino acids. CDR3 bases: TGTGCCACCAGCAGAAAGGGGAGGGGGGCCTACGAGCAGTACTTC. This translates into CATSRKGRGAYEQYF.

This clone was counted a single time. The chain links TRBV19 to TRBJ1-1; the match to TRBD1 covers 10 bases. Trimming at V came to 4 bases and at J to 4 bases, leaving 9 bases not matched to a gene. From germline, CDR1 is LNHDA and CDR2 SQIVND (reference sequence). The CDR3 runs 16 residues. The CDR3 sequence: CASSRDRGEGLTEAFF. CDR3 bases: TGTGCCAGTAGTAGGGACAGGGGCGAAGGGCTCACTGAAGCTTTCTTT.

CDR3 nucleotides: TGTGCCAGCAGTCTTAACCCCGGGACAGGGGAGAATCAGCCCCAGCATTTT. Translated: CASSLNPGTGENQPQHF. The chain carries TRBV28 and TRBJ1-5; TRBD1 aligns across 10 bases. Looked up from germline, CDR1 is MDHEN and CDR2 is SYDVKM. The V segment lost 5 bases and the J segment 4 bases; nucleotides outside the gene matches: 11. The CDR3 runs to 17 residues.

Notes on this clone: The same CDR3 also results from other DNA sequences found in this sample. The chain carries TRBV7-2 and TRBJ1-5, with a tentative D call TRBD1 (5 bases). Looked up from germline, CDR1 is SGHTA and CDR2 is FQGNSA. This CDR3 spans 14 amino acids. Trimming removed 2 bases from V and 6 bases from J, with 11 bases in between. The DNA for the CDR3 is TGTGCCAGCAGCTTAAGCGGGGCCGGTCAGCCCCAGCATTTT. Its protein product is CASSLSGAGQPQHF. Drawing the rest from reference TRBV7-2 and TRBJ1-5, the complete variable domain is GAGVSQSPSNKVTEKGKDVELRCDPISGHTALYWYRQSLGQGLEFLIYFQGNSAPDKSGLPSDRFSAERTGGSVSTLTIQRTQQEDSAVYLCASSLSGAGQPQHFGDGTRLSIL.

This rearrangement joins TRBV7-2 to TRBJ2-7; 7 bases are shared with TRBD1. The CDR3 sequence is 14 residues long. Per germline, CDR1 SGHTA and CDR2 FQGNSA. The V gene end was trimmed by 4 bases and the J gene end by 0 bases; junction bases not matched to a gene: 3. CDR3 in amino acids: CASSSGDSSYEQYF. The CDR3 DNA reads TGTGCCAGCAGCTCAGGGGACAGCTCCTACGAGCAGTACTTC.

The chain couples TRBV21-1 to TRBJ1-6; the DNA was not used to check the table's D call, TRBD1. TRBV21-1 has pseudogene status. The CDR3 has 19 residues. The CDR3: CASSKGGGPRGFFNSPLHF. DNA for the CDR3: TGTGCCAGCAGCAAAGGGGGCGGACCCAGGGGATTTTTTAATTCACCCCTCCACTTT.

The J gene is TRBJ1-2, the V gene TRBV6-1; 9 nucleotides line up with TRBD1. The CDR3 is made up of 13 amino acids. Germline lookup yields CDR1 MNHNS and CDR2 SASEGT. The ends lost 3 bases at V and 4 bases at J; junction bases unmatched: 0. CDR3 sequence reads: CASSEDRGYGYTF. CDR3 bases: TGTGCCAGCAGTGAGGACAGGGGCTATGGCTACACCTTC.

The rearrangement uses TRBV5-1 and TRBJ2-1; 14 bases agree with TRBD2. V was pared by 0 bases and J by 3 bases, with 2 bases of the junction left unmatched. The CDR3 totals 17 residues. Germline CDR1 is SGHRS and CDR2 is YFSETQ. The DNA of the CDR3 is TGCGCCAGCAGCTTGGTTGGACTAGCGGGAGGCTACAATGAGCAGTTCTTC. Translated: CASSLVGLAGGYNEQFF.

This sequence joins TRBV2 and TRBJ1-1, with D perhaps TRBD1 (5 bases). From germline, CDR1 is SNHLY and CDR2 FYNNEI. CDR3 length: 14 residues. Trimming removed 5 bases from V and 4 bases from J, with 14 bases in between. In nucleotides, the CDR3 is TGTGCCAGCAGTCCTCTCCAGGGAAGCACTGAAGCTTTCTTT. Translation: CASSPLQGSTEAFF.

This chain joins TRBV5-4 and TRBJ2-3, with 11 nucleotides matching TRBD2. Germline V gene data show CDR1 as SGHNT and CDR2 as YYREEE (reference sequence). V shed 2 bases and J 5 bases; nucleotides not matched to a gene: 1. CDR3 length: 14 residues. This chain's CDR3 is CASSFGTSGDTQYF. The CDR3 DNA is TGTGCCAGCAGCTTTGGGACTAGCGGAGATACGCAGTATTTT.

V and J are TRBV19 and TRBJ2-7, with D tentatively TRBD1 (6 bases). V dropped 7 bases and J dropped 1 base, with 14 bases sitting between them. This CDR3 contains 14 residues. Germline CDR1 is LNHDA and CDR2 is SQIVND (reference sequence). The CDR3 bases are TGTGCCAGTATTAAGGACAGTTTTTCCTACGAGCAGTACTTC. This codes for CASIKDSFSYEQYF.

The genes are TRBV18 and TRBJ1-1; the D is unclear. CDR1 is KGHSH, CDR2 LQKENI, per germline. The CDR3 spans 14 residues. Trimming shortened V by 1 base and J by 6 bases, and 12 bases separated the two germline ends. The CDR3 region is CASSPRVLEAEAFF. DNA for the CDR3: TGTGCCAGCTCACCACGTGTTCTGGAGGCTGAAGCTTTCTTT.

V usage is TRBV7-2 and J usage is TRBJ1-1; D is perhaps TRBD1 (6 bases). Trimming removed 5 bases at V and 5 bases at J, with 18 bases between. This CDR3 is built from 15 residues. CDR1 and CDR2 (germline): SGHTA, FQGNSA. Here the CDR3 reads CASSPSMGARTEAFF. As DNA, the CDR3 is TGTGCCAGCAGCCCGTCCATGGGGGCGAGGACTGAAGCTTTCTTT. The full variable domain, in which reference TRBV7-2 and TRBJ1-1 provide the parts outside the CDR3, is GAGVSQSPSNKVTEKGKDVELRCDPISGHTALYWYRQSLGQGLEFLIYFQGNSAPDKSGLPSDRFSAERTGGSVSTLTIQRTQQEDSAVYLCASSPSMGARTEAFFGQGTRLTVV.